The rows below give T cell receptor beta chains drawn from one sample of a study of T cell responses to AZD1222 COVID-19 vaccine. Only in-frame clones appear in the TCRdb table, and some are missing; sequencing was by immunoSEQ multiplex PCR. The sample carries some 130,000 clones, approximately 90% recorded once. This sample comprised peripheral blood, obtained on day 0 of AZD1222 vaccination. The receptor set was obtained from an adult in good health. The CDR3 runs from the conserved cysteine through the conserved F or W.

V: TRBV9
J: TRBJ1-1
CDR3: CASTVGGGNTEAFF

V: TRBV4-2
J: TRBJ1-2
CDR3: CASSQRDLGRDRIAYGYTF

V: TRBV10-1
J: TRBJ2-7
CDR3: CASSDARDSSYEQYF

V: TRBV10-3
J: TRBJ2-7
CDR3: CAISVTDYEQYF

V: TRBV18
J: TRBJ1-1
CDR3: CASSRIQGAMNTEAFF

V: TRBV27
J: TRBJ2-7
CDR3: CASRNTLRYEQYF

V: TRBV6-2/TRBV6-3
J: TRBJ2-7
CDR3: CASSYKVGEGLGEQYF

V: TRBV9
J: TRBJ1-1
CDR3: CASSVGGATEAFF

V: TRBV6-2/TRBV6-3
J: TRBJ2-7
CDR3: CASSYSSPDYEQYF

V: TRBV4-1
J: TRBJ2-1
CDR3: CASSQDLGGPLRWQFF

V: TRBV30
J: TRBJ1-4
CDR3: CAWSKKQGTNEKLFF

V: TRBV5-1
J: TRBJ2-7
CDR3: CASSLEASGAGEQYF

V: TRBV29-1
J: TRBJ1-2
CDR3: CSATGSDGYTF

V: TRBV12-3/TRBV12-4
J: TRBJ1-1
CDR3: CASNLQDTEAFF

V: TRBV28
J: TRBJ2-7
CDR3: CASRGTSTYEQYF

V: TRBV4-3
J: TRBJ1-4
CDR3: CASSQDRGTGGEKLFF

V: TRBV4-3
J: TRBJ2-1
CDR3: CASSLRQDSSYNEQFF

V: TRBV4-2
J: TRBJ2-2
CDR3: CASSQSSLSNTGELFF

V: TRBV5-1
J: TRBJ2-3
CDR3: CASRGGLHTDTQYF

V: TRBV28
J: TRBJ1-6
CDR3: CASSPGGQWNSPLHF

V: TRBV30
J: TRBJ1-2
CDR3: CAWSVSGNYGYTF

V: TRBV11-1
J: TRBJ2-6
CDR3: CASALLLATGANVLTF

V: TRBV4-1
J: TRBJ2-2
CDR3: CASSQGRVSRGNTGELFF

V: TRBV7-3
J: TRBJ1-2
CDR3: CASFNYGYTF

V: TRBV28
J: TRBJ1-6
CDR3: CASSLASLLNSPLHF

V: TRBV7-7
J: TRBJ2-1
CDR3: CASSPLLSGGNNEQFF

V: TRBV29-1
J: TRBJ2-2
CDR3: CSFRRGAGYTGELFF

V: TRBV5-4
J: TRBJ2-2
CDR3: CASSDSGTGGTGELFF

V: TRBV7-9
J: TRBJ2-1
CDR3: CASSSTLRGASYNEQFF

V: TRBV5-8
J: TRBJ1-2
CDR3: CASSLLSNYYGYTF

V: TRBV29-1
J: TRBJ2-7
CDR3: CSVEGAGGDEQYF

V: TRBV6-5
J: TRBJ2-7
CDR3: CASSRTSRGGEQYF

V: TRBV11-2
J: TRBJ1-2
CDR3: CASSPEDRSPFYGYTF

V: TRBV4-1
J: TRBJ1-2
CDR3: CASSQAPQGGAYGYTF

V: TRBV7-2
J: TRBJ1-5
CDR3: CASSLAKWVQPQHF

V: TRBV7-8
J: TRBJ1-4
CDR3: CASSLESGPEKLFF

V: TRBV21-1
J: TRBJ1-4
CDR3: CASSKEALGRANEKLFF

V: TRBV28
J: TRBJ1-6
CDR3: CASSFRGQYNSPLHF

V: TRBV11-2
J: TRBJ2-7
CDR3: CASSLIQGEQYF

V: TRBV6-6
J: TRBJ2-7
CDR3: CASSTTGTGYEQYF

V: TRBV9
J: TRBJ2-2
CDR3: CASSTGVIDTGELFF